These 24 T cell receptor beta chains came from one sample sequenced in a study of cytomegalovirus exposure and HLA in healthy donors. Researchers ran the PCR with 60 Vbeta and 13 Jbeta primers. Assay used: immunoSEQ multiplex PCR; TCRdb lists only in-frame clones, some missing. The table records under 200,000 clones, approximately 80% of them present only once. Sequences were obtained from PBMCs. The receptor set was obtained from a woman aged 45-65 years in good health and CMV-seronegative.

V and J are TRBV19 and TRBJ1-5; 7 bases match TRBD1. J gave up 6 bases and V 5 bases, and 7 bases lay outside the gene matches. The CDR3 spans 14 residues. Germline lookup yields CDR1 LNHDA and CDR2 SQIVND (reference sequence). CDR3 loop: CASSDNRGGQPQHF. In DNA, the CDR3 is TGTGCCAGTAGTGACAACAGGGGCGGTCAGCCCCAGCATTTT.

V and J are TRBV2 and TRBJ2-3; no clear D gene. V lost 6 bases and J 4 bases, leaving 17 bases between the germline ends. The germline gives CDR1 SNHLY, CDR2 FYNNEI. The CDR3 sequence is 15 residues long. The DNA for the CDR3 is TGTGCCAGCAGGCGAGAAGTAGCAGATCCAGATACGCAGTATTTT. Translated, it gives CASRREVADPDTQYF.

The CDR3 reads CASQGQGATGELFF. The CDR3 nucleotides are TGTGCCAGTCAGGGGCAGGGGGCAACCGGGGAGCTGTTTTTT. The chain has TRBV2 and TRBJ2-2; 8 nucleotides match TRBD1. The CDR3 is 14 residues long. The ends lost 9 bases at V and 5 bases at J; junction bases unmatched: 8. Germline V CDR1 and CDR2: SNHLY, FYNNEI. The complete variable domain, with remaining parts taken from reference TRBV2 and TRBJ2-2, reads EPEVTQTPSHQVTQMGQEVILRCVPISNHLYFYWYRQILGQKVEFLVSFYNNEISEKSEIFDDQFSVERPDGSNFTLKIRSTKLEDSAMYFCASQGQGATGELFFGEGSRLTVL.

This chain links TRBV12-5 with TRBJ2-5; D not resolved. The CDR3 has 13 residues. V gave up 1 base and J gave up 3 bases, with 6 bases separating them. Germline-derived CDR1 and CDR2 are LGHNT and FRNRAP. CDR3 DNA sequence: TGTGCTAGTGGTTTGGACTCCGAAGAGACCCAGTACTTC. This encodes CASGLDSEETQYF.

The chain employs TRBV30 and TRBJ2-1; TRBD2 matches at 8 bases. Germline CDR1 is GTSNPN and CDR2 is SVGIG (reference sequence). V dropped 1 base and J dropped 4; count of bases not matched to a gene: 12. The CDR3 loop spans 17 amino acids. The CDR3 DNA is TGTGCCTGGAGTGACCCCCGACGGGGGGGAATTTACAATGAGCAGTTCTTC. Its translation: CAWSDPRRGGIYNEQFF.

The CDR3 DNA reads as TGTGCCAGCAGCGGGACAGGGAACCTAGATACGCAGTATTTT. Protein sequence: CASSGTGNLDTQYF. The chain employs TRBV7-8 and TRBJ2-3; 9 bases fit TRBD1. The CDR3 has 14 amino acids. V shed 5 bases, J shed 5 bases, and the junction held 5 bases outside the gene matches. Germline V gives CDR1 SGHVS, CDR2 FQNEAQ.

This clone was found once. This chain uses TRBV4-1 with TRBJ2-3, with TRBD2 identical over 10 bases. CDR1 is MGHRA and CDR2 is YSYEKL in the germline V gene. The CDR3 spans 19 residues. The V gene end was trimmed by 1 base and the J gene end by 1 base; junction bases not matched to a gene: 11. CDR3 loop: CASSQVLAGVGMGTDTQYF. Written as DNA, the CDR3 is TGCGCCAGCAGCCAAGTCCTAGCGGGAGTAGGTATGGGCACAGATACGCAGTATTTT.

The V gene is TRBV5-8, the J gene TRBJ2-3; D possibly corresponds to TRBD2 (6 bases). This CDR3 has 14 amino acids. Germline CDR1 is SGHTS and CDR2 is YDEGEE. The ends were cut back, 2 bases at V and 3 bases at J, with 10 bases in the middle. CDR3 coding DNA: TGTGCCAGCAGCTTATTGGGGGGAACAGATACGCAGTATTTT. It is translated as CASSLLGGTDTQYF. Together with reference TRBV5-8 and TRBJ2-3, the CDR3 gives the full variable domain: EAGVTQSPTHLIKTRGQQATLRCSPISGHTSVYWYQQALGLGLQFLLWYDEGEERNRGNFPPRFSGRQFPNYSSELNVNALELEDSALYLCASSLLGGTDTQYFGPGTRLTVL.

Only a few counts were recorded for this clone. As DNA, the CDR3 is TGTGCCAGCGGTAAACAGGGGTTGAACACTGAAGCTTTCTTT. The encoded protein is CASGKQGLNTEAFF. The gene calls are TRBV28 and TRBJ1-1, with 7 positions matching TRBD1. Per the germline V gene, CDR1 is MDHEN and CDR2 is SYDVKM. V shed 8 bases, J shed 0 bases, and the junction held 6 bases outside the gene matches. The CDR3 runs 14 residues.

This rearrangement joins TRBV27 to TRBJ2-7, with D perhaps TRBD1 (6 bases). CDR1 is MNHEY and CDR2 is SMNVEV in the germline V gene (reference sequence). Trimming left V 7 bases short and J 2 bases short, with 18 bases between. The CDR3 consists of 15 residues. CDR3 protein: CASTPRRDTPYEQYF. CDR3 sequence (DNA): TGTGCCAGCACTCCCCGACGGGACACTCCCTACGAGCAGTACTTC.

The chain joins TRBV7-9 to TRBJ1-1; 8 bases match TRBD1. The CDR3 covers 17 residues. Germline V CDR1 and CDR2: SEHNR, FQNEAQ (reference sequence). Trimming removed 5 bases from V and 0 bases from J; junction bases left unmatched: 11. Here the CDR3 DNA reads TGTGCCAGCAGCCCCCAAATAGACAGGGGCATGAACACTGAAGCTTTCTTT. This gives the protein CASSPQIDRGMNTEAFF.

This chain links TRBV30 with TRBJ2-3; 10 bases match TRBD2. The V gene's germline CDR1 is GTSNPN and CDR2 SVGIG (reference sequence). This CDR3 has 15 amino acids. V lost 2 bases, J lost 4 bases, and 6 bases stayed unmatched. The CDR3 loop is CAWSIGLADADTQYF. CDR3 DNA: TGTGCCTGGAGTATCGGACTAGCGGACGCAGATACGCAGTATTTT.

This chain joins TRBV28 and TRBJ1-4, with 8 bases identical to TRBD1. There are 15 residues in the CDR3. Germline V gene lookup returns CDR1 MDHEN and CDR2 SYDVKM. V lost 6 bases and J lost 0; bases outside the gene matches: 3. CDR3 region: CASSLQGATNEKLFF. CDR3 bases: TGTGCCAGCAGCTTACAGGGGGCAACTAATGAAAAACTGTTTTTT. The variable domain in full, with the rest retrieved from reference TRBV28 and TRBJ1-4, is DVKVTQSSRYLVKRTGEKVFLECVQDMDHENMFWYRQDPGLGLRLIYFSYDVKMKEKGDIPEGYSVSREKKERFSLILESASTNQTSMYLCASSLQGATNEKLFFGSGTQLSVL.

V usage is TRBV7-2 and J usage is TRBJ2-5, with a weak D call TRBD2 (6 bases). Germline lookup yields CDR1 SGHTA and CDR2 FQGNSA. V lost 1 base and J lost 3, with 12 bases in between. This CDR3 region has 15 residues. The CDR3 region is CASSLGIGGKETQYF. DNA for the CDR3: TGTGCCAGCAGCTTAGGTATCGGAGGGAAAGAGACCCAGTACTTC.

V usage is TRBV11-2 and J usage is TRBJ2-1, with TRBD2 as a possible D gene (5 bases). The CDR3 sequence is 16 residues long. Trimming took off 5 bases at V and 0 bases at J, with 14 bases between the two ends. In germline, CDR1 is SGHAT, CDR2 FQNNGV. CDR3 in DNA: TGTGCCAGCAGCACGACGTTGGGGAGCTCCTACAATGAGCAGTTCTTC. Translating gives CASSTTLGSSYNEQFF.

This sequence joins TRBV15 and TRBJ2-7, with D perhaps matching TRBD1 (6 bases). Per germline, CDR1 LNHNV and CDR2 YYDKDF (reference sequence). V was clipped by 1 base and J by 1 base, with 14 bases between them. CDR3 length equals 16 residues. The CDR3 region is CATSRGDRTISYEQYF. The CDR3 nucleotides read TGTGCCACCAGCAGAGGAGACAGGACGATATCCTACGAGCAGTACTTC.

The chain has TRBV9 and TRBJ2-1, with no clear D. The CDR3 spans 18 residues. V was trimmed by 0 bases and J by 5 bases, leaving 21 bases between them. CDR1 SGDLS and CDR2 YYNGEE come from the germline V gene. The CDR3 DNA sequence: TGTGCCAGCAGCGTAGCGGTTAGGAGTCGGTCATTCGACAATGAGCAGTTCTTC. Its translation: CASSVAVRSRSFDNEQFF.

The J gene is TRBJ2-7, the V gene TRBV10-1; tentatively, D is TRBD1 (5 bases). This CDR3 spans 13 amino acids. Trimming left V 5 bases short and J 0 bases short, with 8 bases between. Germline V gene sequence: CDR1 WNHNN, CDR2 SYGVQD (reference sequence). CDR3 sequence (DNA): TGCGCCAGCAGTTTTGACAGCTCCTACGAGCAGTACTTC. Translation: CASSFDSSYEQYF.

The chain has TRBV6-5 and TRBJ1-3; no reliable D call. This CDR3 contains 15 residues. V lost 8 bases to trimming and J lost 0 bases, with 14 bases between them. Germline CDR1 reads MNHEY; CDR2 reads SVGAGI. CDR3 protein: CASRPTGSSGNTIYF. The DNA of the CDR3 is TGTGCCAGCCGACCGACTGGCTCCTCTGGAAACACCATATATTTT.

A single count supports this clone. The chain employs TRBV18 and TRBJ2-6; 8 bases are shared with TRBD1. Germline CDR1 KGHSH, CDR2 LQKENI. The CDR3 contains 18 residues. V lost 6 bases to trimming and J lost 0 bases; unmatched junction nucleotides: 10. CDR3 amino acids: CASSLTGAPSSGANVLTF. DNA for the CDR3: TGTGCCAGCTCCCTGACAGGGGCTCCCAGCTCTGGGGCCAACGTCCTGACTTTC.

The V gene is TRBV28, the J gene TRBJ2-4; 8 bases fit TRBD1. The CDR3 totals 15 residues. V shed 5 bases, J shed 3 bases, and the junction held 6 bases outside the gene matches. Looked up from germline, CDR1 is MDHEN and CDR2 is SYDVKM. CDR3 DNA: TGTGCCAGCAGTACGACAGGGGAGGACAAAAACATTCAGTACTTC. It translates to CASSTTGEDKNIQYF.

The chain combines TRBV11-2 with TRBJ1-2; D unresolved. Trimming took off 6 bases at V and 3 bases at J, with 5 bases between the two ends. Looked up from germline, CDR1 is SGHAT and CDR2 is FQNNGV. This CDR3 is 11 amino acids long. The CDR3 is CASSSHYGYTF. The CDR3 DNA is TGTGCCAGCAGTTCTCACTATGGCTACACCTTC.

J is TRBJ1-4 and V is TRBV28, with 7 bases lining up with TRBD1. This CDR3 is built from 12 residues. Per germline, CDR1 MDHEN and CDR2 SYDVKM. Germline trimming cut 3 bases from V and 12 bases from J; bases unmatched to any gene: 4. The CDR3, as DNA: TGTGCCAGCAGTTTTGAGACAGGGCAACTGTTTTTT. Its translation: CASSFETGQLFF.

The chain's CDR3 is CASNDRVNTEAFF. In DNA, the CDR3 is TGTGCCAGTAACGACAGGGTCAACACTGAAGCTTTCTTT. The genes are TRBV19 and TRBJ1-1; 7 positions agree with TRBD1. This CDR3 contains 13 residues. Germline-derived CDR1 and CDR2 are LNHDA and SQIVND (reference sequence). V was clipped by 7 bases and J by 2 bases; unmatched bases: 4.